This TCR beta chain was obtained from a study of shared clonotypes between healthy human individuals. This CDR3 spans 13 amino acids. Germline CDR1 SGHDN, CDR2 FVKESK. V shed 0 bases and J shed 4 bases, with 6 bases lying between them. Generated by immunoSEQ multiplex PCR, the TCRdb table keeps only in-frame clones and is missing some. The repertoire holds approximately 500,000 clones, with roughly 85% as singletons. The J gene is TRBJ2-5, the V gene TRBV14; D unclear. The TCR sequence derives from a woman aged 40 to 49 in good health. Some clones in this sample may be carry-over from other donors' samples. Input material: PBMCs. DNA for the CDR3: TGTGCCAGCAGCCAAGATAACGGAGAGACCCAGTACTTC. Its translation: CASSQDNGETQYF.